Listed below are T cell receptor beta chains from one sample, sequenced in a study of CXCR3-negative and CXCR3-positive naive CD8 T cells. TCRdb re-called the 5' RACE reads and gives one entry per CDR3 protein, without DNA. Its listing shows roughly 120,000 distinct CDR3 sequences. The sequencing sample was made of naive CXCR3+ CD8+ T cells from blood. The receptors shown here come from a human donor in good health. Some clones in this sample may be carry-over from other donors' samples. The CDR3 runs from the conserved cysteine through the conserved F or W. The order of the fields is CDR3 protein, J gene, V gene.

CDR3 protein: CASSVGLSYEQYF; J gene: TRBJ2-7; V gene: TRBV9
CDR3 protein: CASSPRGGGVKETQYF; J gene: TRBJ2-5; V gene: TRBV7-6
CDR3 protein: CASSPGTGVSGYTF; J gene: TRBJ1-2; V gene: TRBV7-2
CDR3 protein: CASSPLTIRRTEAFF; J gene: TRBJ1-1; V gene: TRBV19
CDR3 protein: CSVDDSYPNYGYTF; J gene: TRBJ1-2; V gene: TRBV29-1
CDR3 protein: CASSEYAGLLTDTQYF; J gene: TRBJ2-3; V gene: TRBV6-1
CDR3 protein: CASSVGGGQGSTEAFF; J gene: TRBJ1-1; V gene: TRBV6-4
CDR3 protein: CSEGGGTEAFF; J gene: TRBJ1-1; V gene: TRBV29-1
CDR3 protein: CASSYPEAGGDYNEQFF; J gene: TRBJ2-1; V gene: TRBV28
CDR3 protein: CASSPPGQWNEQFF; J gene: TRBJ2-1; V gene: TRBV7-9
CDR3 protein: CASSLVFNTDTQYF; J gene: TRBJ2-3; V gene: TRBV5-5
CDR3 protein: CAWSVRNRLYGYTF; J gene: TRBJ1-2; V gene: TRBV30
CDR3 protein: CASRGMAQDPEQYF; J gene: TRBJ2-7; V gene: TRBV5-1
CDR3 protein: CSVEDVSETQGAKLFF; J gene: TRBJ1-4; V gene: TRBV29-1
CDR3 protein: CASRDGLRNYEQYF; J gene: TRBJ2-7; V gene: TRBV12-3/TRBV12-4
CDR3 protein: CASSQVGAEGDTQYF; J gene: TRBJ2-3; V gene: TRBV4-2